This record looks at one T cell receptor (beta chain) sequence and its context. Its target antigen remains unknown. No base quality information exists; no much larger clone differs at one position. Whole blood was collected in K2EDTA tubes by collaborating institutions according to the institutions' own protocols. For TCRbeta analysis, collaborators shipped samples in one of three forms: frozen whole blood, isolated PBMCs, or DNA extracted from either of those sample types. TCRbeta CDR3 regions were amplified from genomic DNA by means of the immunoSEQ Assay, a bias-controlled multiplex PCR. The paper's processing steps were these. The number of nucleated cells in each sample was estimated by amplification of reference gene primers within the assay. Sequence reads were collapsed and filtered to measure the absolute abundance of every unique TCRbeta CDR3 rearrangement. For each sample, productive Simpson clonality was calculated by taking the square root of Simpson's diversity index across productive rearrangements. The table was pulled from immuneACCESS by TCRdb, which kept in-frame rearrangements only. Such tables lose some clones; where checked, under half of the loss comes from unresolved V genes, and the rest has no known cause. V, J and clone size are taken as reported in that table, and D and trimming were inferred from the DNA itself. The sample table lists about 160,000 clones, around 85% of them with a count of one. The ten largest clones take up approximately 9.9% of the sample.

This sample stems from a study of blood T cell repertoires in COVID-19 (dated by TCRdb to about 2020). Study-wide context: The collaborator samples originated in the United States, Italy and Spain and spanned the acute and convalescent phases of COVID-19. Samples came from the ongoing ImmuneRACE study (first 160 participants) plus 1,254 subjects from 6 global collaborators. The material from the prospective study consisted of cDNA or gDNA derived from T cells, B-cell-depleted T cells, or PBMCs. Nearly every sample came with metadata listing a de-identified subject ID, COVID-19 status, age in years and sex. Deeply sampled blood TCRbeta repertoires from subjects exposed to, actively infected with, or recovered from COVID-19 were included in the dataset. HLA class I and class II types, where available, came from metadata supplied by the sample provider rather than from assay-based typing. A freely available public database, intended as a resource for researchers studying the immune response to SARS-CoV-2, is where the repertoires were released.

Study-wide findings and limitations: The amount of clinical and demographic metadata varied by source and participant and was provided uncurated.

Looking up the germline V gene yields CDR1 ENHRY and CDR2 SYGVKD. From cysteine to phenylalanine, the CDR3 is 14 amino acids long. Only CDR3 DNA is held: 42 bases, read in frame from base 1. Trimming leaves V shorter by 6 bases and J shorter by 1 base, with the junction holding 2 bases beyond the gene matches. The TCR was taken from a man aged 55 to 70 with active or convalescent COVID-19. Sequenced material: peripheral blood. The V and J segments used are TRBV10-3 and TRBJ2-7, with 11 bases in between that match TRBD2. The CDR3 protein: CAIRSSGGSYEQYF. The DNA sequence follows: TGTGCCATCAGGTCTAGCGGGGGGTCCTACGAGCAGTACTTC.